Each of the 14 T cell receptor beta chains below was sequenced from the same sample in a study of shared clonotypes between healthy human individuals. Method: immunoSEQ multiplex PCR; TCRdb's copy keeps in-frame clones and lacks some. The repertoire has about 980,000 clones, roughly 72% of them found once; the top ten carry around 1.5%. Sequenced sample: memory CD4+ T cells sorted from blood. As for subset: CD45RA-negative fraction. The receptors here all came from a man in his late teens or twenties in good health.

The chain joins TRBV27 to TRBJ2-3, with D uncertain. The CDR3 sequence is 14 residues long. Germline CDR1 reads MNHEY; CDR2 reads SMNVEV (reference sequence). Trimming shortened V by 6 bases and J by 0 bases, and 10 bases separated the two germline ends. CDR3 DNA sequence: TGTGCCAGCAGGGTTACTTTTAGCACAGATACGCAGTATTTT. Protein product: CASRVTFSTDTQYF.

This clone was detected a few times. The chain uses TRBV14 and TRBJ1-1, with TRBD1 identical over 11 bases. Germline V CDR1 and CDR2: SGHDN, FVKESK. The CDR3 totals 15 residues. Trimming took 6 bases from V and 4 from J; bases not matched to a gene: 7. CDR3 in amino acids: CASRATGQGGTEAFF. DNA for the CDR3: TGTGCCAGCAGAGCCACGGGACAGGGGGGCACTGAAGCTTTCTTT.

This sequence joins TRBV5-1 and TRBJ2-2; possible D gene TRBD1, 6 bases. V gave up 1 base and J gave up 2 bases, with 18 bases separating them. Germline loops: CDR1 SGHRS, CDR2 YFSETQ. The CDR3 contains 18 residues. CDR3 nucleotides: TGCGCCAGCAGCTTGCGTATAGTCGGGACACTTAACACCGGGGAGCTGTTTTTT. Its protein product is CASSLRIVGTLNTGELFF.

This chain connects TRBV27 to TRBJ2-7; 11 bases are shared with TRBD2. Trimming removed 7 bases from V and 0 bases from J; junction bases left unmatched: 17. The CDR3 is 19 amino acids. The V gene's germline CDR1 is MNHEY and CDR2 SMNVEV (reference sequence). CDR3 DNA sequence: TGTGCCAGCATCCTCTTACTAGCGGGAGATCGCCGAGGCTCCTACGAGCAGTACTTC. It codes for CASILLLAGDRRGSYEQYF.

V and J are TRBV5-6 and TRBJ2-7; 7 bases fit TRBD2. V dropped 3 bases and J dropped 0; count of bases not matched to a gene: 3. The germline V gene has CDR1 SGHDT and CDR2 YYEEEE. The CDR3 length is 14 residues. The chain's CDR3 is CASSWEGSSYEQYF. The CDR3 bases are TGTGCCAGCAGCTGGGAGGGGAGCTCCTACGAGCAGTACTTC.

The chain carries TRBV5-1 and TRBJ1-1; D may be TRBD1 (5 bases). The CDR3 loop spans 16 amino acids. Trimming left V 0 bases short and J 1 base short, with 13 bases between. Germline values: CDR1 SGHRS, CDR2 YFSETQ. CDR3 nucleotide sequence: TGCGCCAGCAGCTTGGCCGGCAGGGCGGAGAACACTGAAGCTTTCTTT. It codes for CASSLAGRAENTEAFF. The full variable domain, rest sourced from reference TRBV5-1 and TRBJ1-1, is KAGVTQTPRYLIKTRGQQVTLSCSPISGHRSVSWYQQTPGQGLQFLFEYFSETQRNKGNFPGRFSGRQFSNSRSEMNVSTLELGDSALYLCASSLAGRAENTEAFFGQGTRLTVV.

This rearrangement joins TRBV7-9 to TRBJ2-1; TRBD1 agrees at 9 bases. CDR1 and CDR2 (germline): SEHNR, FQNEAQ (reference sequence). Germline trimming cut 5 bases from V and 4 bases from J; bases unmatched to any gene: 3. The CDR3 is made up of 14 amino acids. The CDR3 DNA reads TGTGCCAGCAGCCTGGACAGGGGATACAATGAGCAGTTCTTC. As protein: CASSLDRGYNEQFF.

The rearrangement uses TRBV18 and TRBJ1-5; D uncertain. Per germline, CDR1 KGHSH and CDR2 LQKENI. Trimming took off 3 bases at V and 3 bases at J, with 12 bases between the two ends. This CDR3 is built from 15 residues. The chain's CDR3 is CASSPGAVINQPQHF. Here the CDR3 DNA reads TGTGCCAGCTCACCCGGTGCAGTGATCAATCAGCCCCAGCATTTT.

The table lists this clone with a few counts. At one end, the junction sequence differs from germline, possibly due to a read error. The chain combines TRBV5-1 with TRBJ1-4; D remains unclear. This CDR3 spans 14 amino acids. Germline CDR1 is SGHRS and CDR2 is YFSETQ. The CDR3 loop reads CASSLGGRFEKLFF. Here the CDR3 DNA reads TGTGCCAGCAGCTTGGGTGGGAGATTCGAAAAACTGTTTTTT.

The V and J genes are TRBV4-2 and TRBJ2-2; possibly TRBD1 for D (5 bases). The CDR3 runs to 15 residues. The V end lost 4 bases, the J end lost 6 bases, and 15 bases lay between the germline ends. CDR1 is LGHNA, CDR2 YNFKEQ, per germline. CDR3 amino acids: CASSPSWGGPGELFF. CDR3 sequence (DNA): TGTGCCAGCAGCCCCAGTTGGGGCGGCCCCGGGGAGCTGTTTTTT.

This clone has more than one count but fewer than ten. The chain is built from TRBV6-4 and TRBJ1-2, with D possibly matching TRBD1 (6 bases). Trimming pared 5 bases from V and 4 bases from J, leaving 14 bases between. From germline, CDR1 is MRHNA and CDR2 SNTAGT. The CDR3 spans 14 residues. The CDR3 DNA reads TGTGCCAGCAGTCCCGGAGGACAGCCCTATGGCTACACCTTC. This gives the protein CASSPGGQPYGYTF.

The rearrangement joins TRBV7-9 to TRBJ1-2, with unresolved D. Germline V lookup: CDR1 SEHNR, CDR2 FQNEAQ (reference sequence). The CDR3 length is 13 residues. V lost 0 bases and J lost 2, with 4 bases in between. As DNA, the CDR3 is TGTGCCAGCAGCTTAGCCGAGAACTATGGCTACACCTTC. Protein sequence: CASSLAENYGYTF.

The chain has TRBV2 and TRBJ2-3; D is ambiguous. V was clipped by 8 bases and J by 4 bases, with 16 bases between them. Germline V lookup: CDR1 SNHLY, CDR2 FYNNEI. The length of the CDR3 is 14 residues. The CDR3 here is CASAWILGSDTQYF. DNA for the CDR3: TGTGCCAGCGCTTGGATATTGGGATCAGATACGCAGTATTTT.

The chain carries TRBV7-2 and TRBJ2-1, with TRBD2 matching over 11 bases. CDR3 size: 15 residues. Trimming removed 5 bases from V and 3 bases from J; junction bases left unmatched: 3. CDR1 SGHTA and CDR2 FQGNSA come from the germline V gene. The CDR3 DNA follows: TGTGCCAGCAGCCTTAGCGGGGGGGACTACAATGAGCAGTTCTTC. Its translation: CASSLSGGDYNEQFF.